The rows below give T cell receptor beta chains drawn from one sample of a study of shared clonotypes between healthy human individuals. Here immunoSEQ multiplex PCR was the method, and the copy in TCRdb shows in-frame clones only, minus some. The data show more than 850,000 clones, approximately 80% seen once. What was sequenced was memory CD4+ T cells from PBMCs. The receptors stem from a man between 18 and 29 years old in good health. Some clones in this sample may be carry-over from other donors' samples. Each CDR3 is given with its conserved first and last residue. The D gene is left open where the match is weak. Expanded clones get a size class; other rows say once, few or many, or leave the size out.

d_gene,j_gene,abundance,v_gene,CDR3aa,CDR3nt
-,TRBJ2-7,-,TRBV7-9,CASSLARGEQYF,TGTGCCAGCAGCTTAGCTCGTGGAGAGCAGTACTTC
TRBD2,TRBJ2-7,-,TRBV5-1,CASSLVGGRYEQYF,TGCGCCAGCAGCTTGGTGGGCGGGAGATACGAGCAGTACTTC
-,TRBJ2-3,-,TRBV19,CASSTRLDYTQYF,TGTGCCAGTAGTACCCGACTAGACTATACGCAGTATTTT
-,TRBJ1-3,-,TRBV4-2,CASSQQAGNTIYF,TGTGCCAGCAGCCAGCAGGCTGGAAACACCATATATTTT
TRBD2,TRBJ2-1,-,TRBV7-6,CASSLIRSGRSYNEQFF,TGTGCCAGCAGCTTAATTCGAAGCGGGAGGTCTTACAATGAGCAGTTCTTC
-,TRBJ2-1,-,TRBV5-8,CASSLRGGSYNEQFF,TGTGCCAGCAGCTTACGGGGCGGGTCTTACAATGAGCAGTTCTTC
-,TRBJ2-5,-,TRBV5-1,CASRGRNQETQYF,TGCGCCAGCAGGGGACGGAACCAAGAGACCCAGTACTTC
-,TRBJ1-2,-,TRBV13,CASSRALELDGYTF,TGTGCCAGCAGCCGGGCCCTTGAATTGGATGGCTACACCTTC
TRBD1,TRBJ2-3,-,TRBV6-1,CASSDRGGTDTQYF,TGTGCCAGCAGCGACAGGGGAGGCACAGATACGCAGTATTTT
-,TRBJ1-2,once,TRBV5-4,CASSLGQGPYGYTF,TGTGCCAGCAGCTTAGGCCAGGGGCCTTATGGCTACACCTTC
-,TRBJ2-3,few,TRBV9,CASRTEGDTQYF,TGTGCCAGCCGAACCGAGGGGGATACGCAGTATTTT
-,TRBJ1-2,-,TRBV28,CASSTTGGYTF,TGTGCCAGCAGCACTACGGGTGGCTACACCTTC
-,TRBJ1-5,-,TRBV6-1,CASRGPNQPQHF,TGTGCCAGCAGGGGACCGAATCAGCCCCAGCATTTT
-,TRBJ2-1,-,TRBV5-1,CASRPGQGRNEQFF,TGCGCCAGCAGACCGGGCCAGGGGAGGAATGAGCAGTTCTTC
TRBD2,TRBJ2-7,-,TRBV18,CASSPIISISGRRGYEQYF,TGTGCCAGCTCACCCATTATCTCTATTAGCGGGAGAAGGGGCTACGAGCAGTACTTC
TRBD1,TRBJ1-5,once,TRBV28,CASSPYRGHQPQHF,TGTGCCAGCAGCCCGTACAGGGGGCATCAGCCCCAGCATTTT
TRBD1,TRBJ2-7,-,TRBV7-2,CASSLVGTGGNYEQYF,TGTGCCAGCAGCTTAGTGGGGACAGGGGGAAACTACGAGCAGTACTTC
TRBD1,TRBJ1-3,-,TRBV5-1,CASSLGTGNGNTIYF,TGCGCCAGCAGCTTGGGGACAGGGAATGGAAACACCATATATTTT
-,TRBJ1-2,-,TRBV30,CAGSPSYGYTF,TGTGCTGGATCCCCAAGCTATGGCTACACCTTC
TRBD2,TRBJ2-1,few,TRBV5-1,CASSPANRGLAGGNEQFF,TGCGCCAGCAGCCCCGCGAATCGAGGGCTAGCGGGGGGGAATGAGCAGTTCTTC
-,TRBJ2-5,-,TRBV2,CASSIQGQETQYF,TGTGCCAGCAGCATACAGGGCCAAGAGACCCAGTACTTC
-,TRBJ1-1,-,TRBV7-9,CASSSDWPEETFF,TGTGCCAGCAGCTCGGACTGGCCCGAGGAAACTTTCTTT
-,TRBJ2-3,-,TRBV27,CASRRTGTDTQYF,TGTGCCAGCAGACGGACAGGCACAGATACGCAGTATTTT
TRBD2,TRBJ2-7,-,TRBV14,CASSTITLGASGARSYEQYF,TGTGCCAGCAGCACAATCACCCTGGGGGCTAGCGGGGCCCGGTCCTACGAGCAGTACTTC
TRBD2,TRBJ2-1,-,TRBV11-2,CASSELLAANYNEQFF,TGTGCCAGCAGCGAACTACTAGCGGCCAACTACAATGAGCAGTTCTTC
TRBD1,TRBJ1-1,-,TRBV7-8,CASSLRGTGGNTEAFF,TGTGCCAGCAGCTTAAGGGGTACAGGGGGCAACACTGAAGCTTTCTTT
-,TRBJ2-7,-,TRBV5-4,CASSFEGAREQYF,TGTGCCAGCAGCTTCGAGGGAGCGAGGGAGCAGTACTTC
-,TRBJ1-2,once,TRBV5-1,CASSVGDRPPNYGYTF,TGCGCCAGCAGCGTAGGCGACAGGCCTCCTAACTATGGCTACACCTTC
-,TRBJ2-7,-,TRBV2,CASSVDSSYEQYF,TGTGCCAGCAGTGTGGACAGTTCCTACGAGCAGTACTTC
-,TRBJ1-2,-,TRBV28,CASQSQGWGYTF,TGTGCCTCCCAGAGCCAGGGGTGGGGCTACACCTTC
-,TRBJ2-7,many,TRBV10-1,CASSFTIPPQYF,TGCGCCAGCAGCTTCACCATCCCCCCCCAGTACTTC
-,TRBJ2-1,-,TRBV25-1,CASSEYRGREEQFF,TGTGCCAGCAGTGAATATAGAGGCCGGGAAGAGCAGTTCTTC
TRBD1,TRBJ2-3,-,TRBV27,CASSSGTGGLDTQYF,TGTGCCAGCAGTTCAGGGACAGGGGGTCTAGATACGCAGTATTTT
-,TRBJ1-4,once,TRBV5-1,CASSLGEGNEKLFF,TGCGCCAGCAGCTTGGGTGAGGGGAATGAAAAACTGTTTTTT
-,TRBJ2-1,-,TRBV28,CASSSPGRPRYNEQFF,TGTGCCAGCAGTTCCCCCGGCAGACCGCGCTACAATGAGCAGTTCTTC
-,TRBJ1-4,few,TRBV4-2,CASSQDLPGEEKLFF,TGTGCCAGCAGCCAAGATCTACCAGGGGAGGAAAAACTGTTTTTT
-,TRBJ2-6,-,TRBV5-4,CASTGRDSGANVLTF,TGTGCCAGCACAGGCCGCGACTCTGGGGCCAACGTCCTGACTTTC
-,TRBJ1-5,few,TRBV6-5,CASSTRTGNQPQHF,TGTGCCAGCAGTACCCGGACAGGCAATCAGCCCCAGCATTTT
-,TRBJ1-2,-,TRBV9,CASSVAEGGWSYTF,TGTGCCAGCAGCGTAGCTGAAGGGGGGTGGAGCTACACCTTC
TRBD2,TRBJ2-1,-,TRBV7-3,CASSAQPRGLAVYDSYNEQFF,TGTGCCAGCAGCGCACAACCTCGAGGACTAGCGGTCTATGACTCCTACAATGAGCAGTTCTTC
TRBD1,TRBJ1-2,-,TRBV10-3,CATGTGGGYGYTF,TGTGCCACCGGGACAGGGGGCGGCTATGGCTACACCTTC
-,TRBJ1-1,-,TRBV7-3,CASSLTFAQKNTEAFF,TGTGCCAGCAGCTTAACGTTCGCGCAGAAGAACACTGAAGCTTTCTTT
TRBD1,TRBJ1-3,-,TRBV4-1,CASSQETGFTMRIGNTIYF,TGCGCCAGCAGCCAAGAGACAGGGTTCACAATGAGGATTGGAAACACCATATATTTT
-,TRBJ2-5,-,TRBV7-9,CARVFWTDKTQETQYF,TGTGCCAGGGTATTTTGGACAGATAAAACCCAAGAGACCCAGTACTTC
-,TRBJ2-3,-,TRBV29-1,CSGGLDTQYF,TGCAGCGGCGGGCTAGATACGCAGTATTTT
TRBD2,TRBJ2-7,-,TRBV30,CAWSIRLAGSAQVRAGEQYF,TGTGCCTGGAGTATCAGACTAGCGGGAAGCGCCCAAGTTCGGGCGGGCGAGCAGTACTTC
TRBD1,TRBJ2-1,-,TRBV5-4,CASSLVTGVGNEQFF,TGTGCCAGCAGCTTAGTAACAGGGGTTGGCAATGAGCAGTTCTTC
-,TRBJ1-2,-,TRBV15,CATKKDRANYGYTF,TGTGCCACCAAGAAGGACAGAGCTAACTATGGCTACACCTTC
-,TRBJ2-3,-,TRBV29-1,CSVDIHVTDTQYF,TGCAGCGTTGATATCCATGTCACAGATACGCAGTATTTT
-,TRBJ2-2,-,TRBV2,CASGDDFTAGELFF,TGTGCCAGCGGGGACGATTTCACCGCCGGGGAGCTGTTTTTT
TRBD2,TRBJ2-3,-,TRBV7-2,CASSRGTSRTSTDTQYF,TGTGCCAGCAGCCGCGGGACTAGCAGGACTAGCACAGATACGCAGTATTTT
-,TRBJ2-5,-,TRBV5-1,CASSLGGSGVRETQYF,TGCGCCAGCAGCCTGGGTGGGTCAGGGGTGCGCGAGACCCAGTACTTC
-,TRBJ2-2,once,TRBV28,CASSSGPERGGELFF,TGTGCCAGCAGTTCCGGGCCGGAGCGAGGAGGGGAGCTGTTTTTT
TRBD1,TRBJ1-3,-,TRBV5-4,CASSLGQGYSGNTIYF,TGTGCCAGCAGCTTGGGACAGGGCTACTCTGGAAACACCATATATTTT